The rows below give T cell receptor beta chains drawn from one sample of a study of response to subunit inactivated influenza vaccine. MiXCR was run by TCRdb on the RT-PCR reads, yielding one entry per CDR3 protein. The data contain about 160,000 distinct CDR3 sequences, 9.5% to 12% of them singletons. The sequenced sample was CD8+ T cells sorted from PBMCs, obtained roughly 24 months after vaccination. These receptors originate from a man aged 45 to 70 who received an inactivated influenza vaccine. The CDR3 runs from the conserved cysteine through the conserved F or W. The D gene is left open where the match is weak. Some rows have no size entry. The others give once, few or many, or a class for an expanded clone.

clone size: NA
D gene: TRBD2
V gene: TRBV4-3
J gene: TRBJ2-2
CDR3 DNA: TGCGCCAGCAGCCAAGGCCTCCTGGGAGGGAGTAAGGCCGGGGAGCTGTTTTTT
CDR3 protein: CASSQGLLGGSKAGELFF

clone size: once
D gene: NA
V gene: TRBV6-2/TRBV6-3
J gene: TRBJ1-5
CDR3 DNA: TGTGCCAGCAGTTACACTACTATTAATCAGCCCCAGCATTTT
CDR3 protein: CASSYTTINQPQHF

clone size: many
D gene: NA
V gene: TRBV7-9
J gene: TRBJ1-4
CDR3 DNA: TGTGCCAGCAGCTTAGAAACGGAGAAGAGAGAAAAACTGTTTTTT
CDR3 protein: CASSLETEKREKLFF

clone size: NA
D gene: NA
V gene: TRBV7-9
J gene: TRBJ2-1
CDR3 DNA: TGTGCCAGCAGCTTAGCGCAGTACAATGAGCAGTTCTTC
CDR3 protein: CASSLAQYNEQFF

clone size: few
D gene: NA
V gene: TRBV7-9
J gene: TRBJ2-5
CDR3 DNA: TGTGCCAGCAGCTTAGGAATGCACGAGAAGTACTTC
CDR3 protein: CASSLGMHEKYF

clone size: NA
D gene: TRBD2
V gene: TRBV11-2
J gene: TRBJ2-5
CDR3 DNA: TGTGCCAGCAGCTTAGAGGAGAGCGGGGAAGAGACCCAGTACTTC
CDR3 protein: CASSLEESGEETQYF

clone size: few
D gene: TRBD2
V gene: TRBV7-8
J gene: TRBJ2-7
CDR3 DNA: TGTGCCAGCAGCTTAGGGCTAGCGGGACGCCATAGGGGGCAGTACTTC
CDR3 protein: CASSLGLAGRHRGQYF

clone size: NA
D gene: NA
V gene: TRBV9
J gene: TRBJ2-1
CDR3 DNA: TGTGCCAGCAGCGTATGGATCGACGGGGATGAGCAGTTCTTC
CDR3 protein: CASSVWIDGDEQFF

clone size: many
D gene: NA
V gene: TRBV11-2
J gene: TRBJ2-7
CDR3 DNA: TGTGCCAGCAGCTTAGGTGGGCTGGACGAGCAGTACTTC
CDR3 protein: CASSLGGLDEQYF

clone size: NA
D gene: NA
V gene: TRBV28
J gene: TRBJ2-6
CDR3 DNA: TGTGCCAGCAGTTTCCCAGGGGGGGCCAACGTCCTGACTTTC
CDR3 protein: CASSFPGGANVLTF

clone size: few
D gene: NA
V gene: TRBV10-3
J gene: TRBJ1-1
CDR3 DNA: TGTGCCATCAGACCACAGGGTTGGAACACTGAAGCTTTCTTT
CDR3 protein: CAIRPQGWNTEAFF

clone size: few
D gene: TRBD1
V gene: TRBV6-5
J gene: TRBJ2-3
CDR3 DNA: TGTGCCAGCAGTTACTTAGGGACAGGGAAGTACACAGATACGCAGTATTTT
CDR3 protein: CASSYLGTGKYTDTQYF

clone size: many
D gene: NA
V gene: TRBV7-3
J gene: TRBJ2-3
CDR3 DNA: TGTGCCAGCAGCTCCGGGGGTACAGATACGCAGTATTTT
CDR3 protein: CASSSGGTDTQYF

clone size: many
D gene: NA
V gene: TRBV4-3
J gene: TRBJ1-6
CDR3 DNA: TGCGCCAGCAGCCAAGAGGGCAGCGATAATTCACCCCTCCACTTT
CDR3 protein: CASSQEGSDNSPLHF

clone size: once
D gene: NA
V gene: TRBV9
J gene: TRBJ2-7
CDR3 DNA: TGTGCCAGCAGCGTAGGGTACGGTAACAGCTACGAGCAGTACTTC
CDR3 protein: CASSVGYGNSYEQYF

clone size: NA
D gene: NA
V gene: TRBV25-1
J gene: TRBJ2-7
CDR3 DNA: TGTGCCAGCAGTGTCGGGTACGAGCAGTACTTC
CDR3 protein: CASSVGYEQYF

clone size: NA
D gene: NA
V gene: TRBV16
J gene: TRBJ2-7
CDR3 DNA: TGTGCCAGCAGCCAATCGGGCAGTTGGTTTTACAAGCAGTACTTC
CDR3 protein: CASSQSGSWFYKQYF

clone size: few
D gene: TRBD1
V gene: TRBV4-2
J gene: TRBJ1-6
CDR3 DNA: TGTGCCAGCAGCCAAGATTGGATTGACAGGGGGATGAATTCACCCCTCCACTTT
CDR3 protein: CASSQDWIDRGMNSPLHF

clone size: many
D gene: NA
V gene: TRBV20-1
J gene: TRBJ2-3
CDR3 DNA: TGCAGTGCTAGAGGACTAGGGGGTGGAGATACGCAGTATTTT
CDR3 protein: CSARGLGGGDTQYF

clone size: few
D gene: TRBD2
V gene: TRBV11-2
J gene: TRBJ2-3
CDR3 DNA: TGTGCCAGCAGCTTCGGAGATTCAAGTCTAGCGGAACCATTTAGCACAGATACGCAGTATTTT
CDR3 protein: CASSFGDSSLAEPFSTDTQYF

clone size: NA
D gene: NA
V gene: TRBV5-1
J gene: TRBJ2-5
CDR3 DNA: TGCGCCAGCAGCTTGAATTCGGGTCGGGAGAGCCAAGAGACCCAGTACTTC
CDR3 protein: CASSLNSGRESQETQYF

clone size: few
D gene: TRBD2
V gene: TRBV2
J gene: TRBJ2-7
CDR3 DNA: TGTGCCAGCAGTGTGGGACTAGCGGGGACCCAGACCTACGAGCAGTACTTC
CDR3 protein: CASSVGLAGTQTYEQYF

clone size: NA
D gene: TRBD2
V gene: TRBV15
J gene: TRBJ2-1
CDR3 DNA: TGTGCCACCAGCAAGGGCGGGGGGCCCCACAATGAGCAGTTCTTC
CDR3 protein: CATSKGGGPHNEQFF

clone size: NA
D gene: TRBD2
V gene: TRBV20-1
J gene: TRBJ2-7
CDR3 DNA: TGCAGTGCTAGAGATCCCGATGGGACTAGCGGGATCCACGAGCAGTACTTC
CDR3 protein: CSARDPDGTSGIHEQYF

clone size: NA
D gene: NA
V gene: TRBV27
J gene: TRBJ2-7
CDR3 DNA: TGTGCCAGCAGTTTTACAGGGTATCCAGCAAGTGTCGACGAGCAGTACTTC
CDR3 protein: CASSFTGYPASVDEQYF

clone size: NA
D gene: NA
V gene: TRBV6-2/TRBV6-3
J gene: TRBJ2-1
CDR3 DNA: TGTGCCAGCACCCCGTGGAGCTCCTACAATGAGCAGTTCTTC
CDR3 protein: CASTPWSSYNEQFF

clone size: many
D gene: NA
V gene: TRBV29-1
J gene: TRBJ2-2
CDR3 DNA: TGCAGCGTTGTAATTGCGGGAAGGACCGGGGAGCTGTTTTTT
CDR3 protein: CSVVIAGRTGELFF

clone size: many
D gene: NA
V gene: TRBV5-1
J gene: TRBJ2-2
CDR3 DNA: TGCGCCAGCAGCTTCCTGACTGATAACACCGGGGAGCTGTTTTTT
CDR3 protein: CASSFLTDNTGELFF

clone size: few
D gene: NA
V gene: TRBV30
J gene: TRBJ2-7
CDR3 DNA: TGTGCCTGGACCTGGGGCGTCTCGAAAGGCGAGCAGTACTTC
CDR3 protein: CAWTWGVSKGEQYF

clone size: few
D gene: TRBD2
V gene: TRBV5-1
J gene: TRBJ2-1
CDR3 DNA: TGCGCCAGCAGCTTGTTGGCGGGGGGCCCTTCCAATGAGCAGTTCTTC
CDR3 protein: CASSLLAGGPSNEQFF

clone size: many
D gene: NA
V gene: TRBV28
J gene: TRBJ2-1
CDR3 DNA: TGTGCCAGCAGTTACGGACTGCCCGAACCCCACAATGAGCAGTTCTTC
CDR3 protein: CASSYGLPEPHNEQFF

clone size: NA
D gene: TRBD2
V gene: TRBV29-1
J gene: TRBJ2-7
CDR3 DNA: TGCAGCGCGATCGGGGGGTTATCCTACGAGCAGTACTTC
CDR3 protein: CSAIGGLSYEQYF